This TCR beta chain was recovered during a study of a mutant IDH1 vaccine in newly diagnosed glioma. Time point in this sample: week 23, last vaccination. Each vaccine dose was 300 ug of mutant IDH1 20-mer peptide, with topical imiquimod. Astrocytomas that were new, WHO grade 3 or 4, IDH1-mutant and ATRX-lost were present in the donors. The CDR3 has 14 residues. CDR1 and CDR2 from the germline V gene are MNHNS and SASEGT. Trimming cost V 6 bases and J 2 bases; bases outside gene matches: 6. A remark on this clone: No antigen is known for it.

TCRdb's copy holds only in-frame clones and misses some; the assay was immunoSEQ multiplex PCR. The sample holds approximately 79,000 clones, 75% to 90% seen once. This clonotype originated in a woman between 50 and 59 years old with glioma. The specimen comprised PBMCs, sampled from a glioma patient whose treatment included an IDH1 peptide vaccine. The rearrangement links TRBV6-1 to TRBJ2-5, with 7 bases lining up with TRBD2. CDR3 sequence reads: CASRRGDTQETQYF. Written as DNA, the CDR3 is TGTGCCAGCAGACGGGGGGATACACAAGAGACCCAGTACTTC.